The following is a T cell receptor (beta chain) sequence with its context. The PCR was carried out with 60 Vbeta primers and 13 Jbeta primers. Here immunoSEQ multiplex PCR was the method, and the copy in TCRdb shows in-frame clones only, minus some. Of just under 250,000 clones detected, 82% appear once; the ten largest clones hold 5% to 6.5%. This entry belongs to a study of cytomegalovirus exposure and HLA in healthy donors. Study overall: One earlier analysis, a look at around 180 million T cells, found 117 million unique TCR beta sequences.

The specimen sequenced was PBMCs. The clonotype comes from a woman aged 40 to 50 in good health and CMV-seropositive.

The CDR3 here is CASSLRQSDTQYF. CDR3 coding DNA: TGTGCCAGCAGCTTGCGACAGTCAGATACGCAGTATTTT. The chain employs TRBV7-2 and TRBJ2-3, with a weak D call TRBD1 (5 bases). Trimming took off 3 bases at V and 4 bases at J, with 8 bases between the two ends. The CDR3 length is 13 residues. Germline V lookup: CDR1 SGHTA, CDR2 FQGNSA.